One sample yielded the 22 T cell receptor beta chains listed below, sequenced in a study of blood T cells in healthy people across ages. Primed by a sample-barcoded 5' primer and a J-beta primer mix, a second PCR proceeded for roughly 6 to 12 cycles. A single record per CDR3 protein comes from TCRdb applying MiXCR to the 5' RACE reads. This sample yields fewer than 950,000 distinct CDR3 sequences, of which around half are seen a single time; roughly 40% belongs to the top ten. The sample was blood. The receptors here all came from a man aged 80 or over in good health.

The count of this clonotype is one. The V gene is TRBV2, the J gene TRBJ1-1, with TRBD1 matching over 10 bases. CDR3 size: 15 residues. Germline values: CDR1 SNHLY, CDR2 FYNNEI. After removal of 6 bases from V and 0 bases from J, the junction contained 4 bases not matched to a gene. The CDR3 sequence is CASRDRGWLNTEAFF. The CDR3 nucleotides read TGTGCCAGCAGGGACAGGGGGTGGCTGAACACTGAAGCTTTCTTT.

The chain combines TRBV4-2 with TRBJ2-5; D is ambiguous. From germline, CDR1 is LGHNA and CDR2 YNFKEQ. The germline V and J ends were trimmed by 1 base and 2 bases, with 8 bases remaining between them. This CDR3 comprises 14 residues. DNA of the CDR3: TGTGCCAGCAGCCAAGGGTCGGCGCAAGAGACCCAGTACTTC. Its protein is CASSQGSAQETQYF.

This chain links TRBV6-5 with TRBJ1-6; 9 bases match TRBD1. This CDR3 spans 17 amino acids. The trim removed 2 bases at V and 9 bases at J, leaving 11 bases unmatched. Germline CDR1 MNHEY, CDR2 SVGAGI. CDR3 in amino acids: CASSYGDRAGGGSPLHF. The CDR3 nucleotides are TGTGCCAGCAGTTACGGGGACAGGGCCGGGGGCGGTTCACCCCTCCACTTT.

This chain uses TRBV6-2 or TRBV6-3 with TRBJ1-2; TRBD1 aligns across 9 bases. V lost 10 bases and J lost 4; bases outside the gene matches: 4. The CDR3 runs 12 residues. Per germline, CDR1 MNHEY and CDR2 SVGEGT. CDR3 sequence (DNA): TGTGCCACTAACAGGGGGCCCTATGGCTACACCTTC. Its protein product is CATNRGPYGYTF.

This clonotype occurred many times. The chain employs TRBV29-1 and TRBJ2-7; TRBD2 matches 7 bases. Trimming at V came to 3 bases and at J to 8 bases, leaving 16 bases not matched to a gene. CDR1 SQVTM and CDR2 ANQGSEA come from the germline V gene. CDR3 length: 15 amino acids. In DNA form, the CDR3 reads TGCAGCGTTGAGGCACAGACGGTGACTAGCTCTAAGCAGTACTTC. As protein: CSVEAQTVTSSKQYF.

The V and J genes are TRBV2 and TRBJ2-7; D gene ambiguous. The J call is in doubt because the DNA end fits TRBJ2-4 better. This CDR3 is built from 14 residues. Germline V gives CDR1 SNHLY, CDR2 FYNNEI. The CDR3 DNA sequence: TGTGCCAGCACCGGTGATGTAGCCAAAAACATTCAGTACTTC. Translated: CASTGDVAKNIQYF.

V is TRBV20-1 and J is TRBJ2-5; 13 bases line up with TRBD2. Germline CDR1 is DFQATT and CDR2 is SNEGSKA (reference sequence). CDR3 length: 13 amino acids. Germline trimming cut 5 bases from V and 12 bases from J; bases unmatched to any gene: 9. The CDR3, as DNA: TGCAGTGCTTGGGGGACTAGCGGGACCAGGGAGTACTTC. Protein: CSAWGTSGTREYF.

J is TRBJ2-1 and V is TRBV5-5, with D unresolved. CDR3 size: 14 residues. Trimming removed 4 bases from V and 9 bases from J, with 17 bases in between. CDR1 is SGHKS, CDR2 YYEKEE, per germline (reference sequence). CDR3 coding DNA: TGTGCCAGCAGCCTCTTCGGCCCAGACGGTGAGCAGTTCTTC. Translated, it gives CASSLFGPDGEQFF.

The chain combines TRBV27 with TRBJ1-2; the D gene is possibly TRBD1 (6 bases). Looked up from germline, CDR1 is MNHEY and CDR2 is SMNVEV (reference sequence). V was trimmed by 9 bases and J by 8 bases, leaving 13 bases between them. This CDR3 comprises 11 residues. CDR3 sequence (DNA): TGTGCCAGTGGGGGGGCTGGAGGCTACACCTTC. Its protein is CASGGAGGYTF.

This clonotype has just a few counts. The rearrangement uses TRBV20-1 and TRBJ1-1; D gene uncertain. V was clipped by 5 bases and J by 3 bases, with 19 bases between them. This CDR3 is 15 amino acids long. Germline-derived CDR1 and CDR2 are DFQATT and SNEGSKA (reference sequence). The CDR3, as DNA: TGCAGTGCTCCACATGGGTGGGATCTATACACTGAAGCTTTCTTT. Translation: CSAPHGWDLYTEAFF.

This clonotype occurred once. The V gene is TRBV6-5, the J gene TRBJ1-2; D is perhaps TRBD1 (5 bases). Germline CDR1 and CDR2: MNHEY and SVGAGI. V was cut by 2 bases and J by 5 bases, with 15 bases left in between. The CDR3 contains 15 residues. The CDR3: CASSYGDVPSYGYTF. For the CDR3, the DNA is TGTGCCAGCAGTTACGGGGACGTTCCCTCTTATGGCTACACCTTC.

In its sample, this clonotype was seen a few times. V and J are TRBV28 and TRBJ2-5; tentatively, D is TRBD2 (6 bases). CDR3 size: 12 residues. Trimming removed 5 bases at V and 11 bases at J, with 15 bases between. In germline, CDR1 is MDHEN, CDR2 SYDVKM. The CDR3 DNA reads TGTGCCAGCAGTATCGGCGGGAATGAGCAGTACTTC. It is translated as CASSIGGNEQYF. The entire variable domain, with the rest obtained from reference TRBV28 and TRBJ2-5, is as follows: DVKVTQSSRYLVKRTGEKVFLECVQDMDHENMFWYRQDPGLGLRLIYFSYDVKMKEKGDIPEGYSVSREKKERFSLILESASTNQTSMYLCASSIGGNEQYFGPGTRLLVL.

This chain joins TRBV2 and TRBJ2-3; D unresolved. Trimming cost V 0 bases and J 14 bases, with 12 bases left between them. The germline CDR1 and CDR2 sequences are SNHLY and FYNNEI. The CDR3 loop spans 12 amino acids. The CDR3 loop is CASSEALPTAYF. CDR3 bases: TGTGCCAGCAGTGAAGCCCTCCCTACGGCGTATTTT. The full variable domain, rest sourced from reference TRBV2 and TRBJ2-3, is EPEVTQTPSHQVTQMGQEVILRCVPISNHLYFYWYRQILGQKVEFLVSFYNNEISEKSEIFDDQFSVERPDGSNFTLKIRSTKLEDSAMYFCASSEALPTAYFGPGTRLTVL.

This clonotype was recorded a few times. The rearrangement joins TRBV10-3 to TRBJ2-7; possible D gene TRBD1, 5 bases. The CDR3 is 13 residues long. Germline-derived CDR1 and CDR2 are ENHRY and SYGVKD. The V end lost 5 bases, the J end lost 0 bases, and 8 bases lay between the germline ends. The CDR3 coding sequence is TGTGCCATCAGTTACAGGAGCTCCTACGAGCAGTACTTC. This codes for CAISYRSSYEQYF.

V usage is TRBV5-1 and J usage is TRBJ1-5, with TRBD1 matching over 9 bases. The CDR3 totals 17 residues. J was trimmed by 0 bases and V by 4 bases; bases with no gene match: 8. Germline CDR1 is SGHRS and CDR2 is YFSETQ. This CDR3 reads CASSLGTGIDSNQPQHF. CDR3 nucleotides: TGCGCCAGCAGCCTCGGGACAGGGATCGATAGCAATCAGCCCCAGCATTTT.

J is TRBJ2-4 and V is TRBV29-1, with 8 bases identical to TRBD1. The better agreement between TRBJ2-7 and the DNA end casts doubt on the J call. CDR3 length equals 15 residues. Germline V gene data show CDR1 as SQVTM and CDR2 as ANQGSEA. The CDR3 DNA is TGCAGCGTTGACAGTTCCGGGACAGGCTTGTCCGAGCAGTACTTC. Protein sequence: CSVDSSGTGLSEQYF.

The chain is built from TRBV10-3 and TRBJ2-1; D is ambiguous. The DNA end lines up better with TRBJ2-7; the J call may be wrong. Germline lookup yields CDR1 ENHRY and CDR2 SYGVKD. The CDR3 is made up of 11 amino acids. Here the CDR3 reads CAISLGKEQYF. The CDR3 DNA follows: TGTGCCATCAGCCTAGGGAAAGAGCAGTACTTC.

As regards this clonotype: A much larger clone differs by one base, so this may be a read error. CDR3 DNA: TGTGCCCTCAGGGGGACTGGATACGAGCAGTACTTC. This sequence encodes CALRGTGYEQYF. The chain carries TRBV10-3 and TRBJ2-4; D is perhaps TRBD1 (7 bases). The DNA end favors TRBJ2-7, so the J call may be wrong. Germline V CDR1 and CDR2: ENHRY, SYGVKD. CDR3 length: 12 amino acids.

The V and J genes are TRBV29-1 and TRBJ1-4; 7 bases are a match to TRBD1. CDR3 size: 11 residues. Germline V CDR1 and CDR2: SQVTM, ANQGSEA. V dropped 3 bases and J dropped 13; count of bases not matched to a gene: 5. The CDR3 bases are TGCAGCGTTGAGGAGGGGGCTGGACTGTTTTTT. It specifies CSVEEGAGLFF.

CDR3 sequence reads: CASSPRTGPDYGYTF. In DNA form, the CDR3 reads TGTGCCAGCTCACCGCGGACAGGGCCGGACTATGGCTACACCTTC. The V and J genes are TRBV18 and TRBJ1-2, with 8 bases lining up with TRBD1. Per the germline V gene, CDR1 is KGHSH and CDR2 is LQKENI. V was pared by 3 bases and J by 3 bases, with 6 bases of the junction left unmatched. This CDR3 has 15 amino acids.

In this sample, this clonotype turned up once. The genes are TRBV24-1 and TRBJ2-1; D possibly corresponds to TRBD1 (5 bases). The germline V gene encodes CDR1 KGHDR and CDR2 SFDVKD. V was cut by 7 bases and J by 7 bases, with 22 bases left in between. The CDR3 totals 16 residues. CDR3 amino acids: CATSPFRAPSTNEQFF. Written as DNA, the CDR3 is TGTGCCACCAGCCCCTTCAGGGCCCCGTCCACAAATGAGCAGTTCTTC.

The chain employs TRBV5-1 and TRBJ1-3; D is ambiguous. Germline CDR1 SGHRS, CDR2 YFSETQ. V gave up 0 bases and J gave up 5 bases, with 3 bases separating them. The CDR3 runs to 12 residues. The CDR3 loop reads CASSLDRNTIYF. The CDR3 coding sequence is TGCGCCAGCAGCTTGGACCGAAACACCATATATTTT.